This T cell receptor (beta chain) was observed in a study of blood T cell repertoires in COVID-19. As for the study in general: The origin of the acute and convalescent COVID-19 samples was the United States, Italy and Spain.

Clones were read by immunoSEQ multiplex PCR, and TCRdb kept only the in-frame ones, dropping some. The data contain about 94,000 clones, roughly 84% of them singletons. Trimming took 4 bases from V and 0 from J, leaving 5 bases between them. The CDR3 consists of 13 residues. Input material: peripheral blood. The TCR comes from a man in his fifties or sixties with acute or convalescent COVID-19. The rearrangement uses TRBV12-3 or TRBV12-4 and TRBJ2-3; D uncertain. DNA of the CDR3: TGTGCCAGCAGTTATATTAGCACAGATACGCAGTATTTT. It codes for CASSYISTDTQYF.